The present entry profiles one T cell receptor beta chain with its context. No antigen is known for it. This CDR3 comprises 13 residues. The germline V and J ends were trimmed by 4 bases and 3 bases, with 10 bases remaining between them. CDR1 and CDR2 (germline): SGHNT, YYREEE (reference sequence). PBMCs came from around 10 ml fresh peripheral blood. This entry is derived from a study of T cells in Graves' hyperthyroidism and ophthalmopathy. Overall study findings and caveats: Appearing also in blood were most of the thyroid clonotypes expanded above 0.001. From stable hyperthyroidism, ophthalmopathy was separated by a 13 V-J model. In validation, the model predicted ophthalmopathy. These predictions came a median about 6.2 months before onset.

The CDR3 regions of TCR beta were amplified from RNA transcripts. The HTBI primer set drove a first-round RT-PCR of the TCR CDR3. TCRdb re-called the multiplex PCR reads through MiXCR, storing one row per CDR3 protein. The sample shows 400,000 or so distinct CDR3 sequences, over 12% of them seen only once. This clonotype originated in a man in his forties or fifties with Graves' ophthalmopathy. This rearrangement joins TRBV5-4 to TRBJ2-5, with D perhaps matching TRBD1 (6 bases). Sequencing input: blood. CDR3 sequence (DNA): TGTGCCAGCAGCGCGGACAGAGAAGAGACCCAGTACTTC. Residues: CASSADREETQYF.